A selection of T cell receptor beta chains follows, all from one sample in a study of neoadjuvant anti-PD-1 for oral cavity cancer. Sequenced by immunoSEQ multiplex PCR; TCRdb stores in-frame clones only, minus some. Seen here are around 60,000 clones, roughly 80% observed once, and the top ten hold 2% to 3%. Sequenced here: PBMCs, sampled before nivolumab (anti-PD-1) treatment. These receptors all come from a person aged 35 to 85 with oral cavity squamous cell carcinoma. Both conserved end residues are part of each CDR3. D genes are given only for firm matches. Clone size is not always given. Where it is, it says once, few, many or a class for expanded clones.

abundance: -
j_gene: TRBJ2-1
d_gene: -
v_gene: TRBV28
CDR3nt: TGTGCCAGCAGCCCGAGAGGGAGTTCCTACAATGAGCAGTTCTTC
CDR3aa: CASSPRGSSYNEQFF

abundance: -
j_gene: TRBJ1-2
d_gene: TRBD1
v_gene: TRBV11-3
CDR3nt: TGTGCCAGCAGCTCCGGGACAGGGGGATATGGCTACACCTTC
CDR3aa: CASSSGTGGYGYTF

abundance: -
j_gene: TRBJ2-3
d_gene: -
v_gene: TRBV18
CDR3nt: TGTGCCAGCTCCCCGAGGGGCCCGCCCACCACAGATACGCAGTATTTT
CDR3aa: CASSPRGPPTTDTQYF

abundance: -
j_gene: TRBJ1-5
d_gene: TRBD1
v_gene: TRBV19
CDR3nt: TGTGCCAGTAGTATGGGACAGGGATACAATCAGCCCCAGCATTTT
CDR3aa: CASSMGQGYNQPQHF

abundance: -
j_gene: TRBJ2-2
d_gene: TRBD2
v_gene: TRBV9
CDR3nt: TGTGCCAGCAGCGTTAGCGGGGGCGTCACCGGGGAGCTGTTTTTT
CDR3aa: CASSVSGGVTGELFF

abundance: -
j_gene: TRBJ1-5
d_gene: -
v_gene: TRBV6-5
CDR3nt: TGTGCCAGCAGTTCCCCTCGGGGGGATCAGCCCCAGCATTTT
CDR3aa: CASSSPRGDQPQHF

abundance: -
j_gene: TRBJ2-2
d_gene: TRBD2
v_gene: TRBV28
CDR3nt: TGTGCCAGCAGTCCCCACCTAGCGGGAGGGAGGAACACCGGGGAGCTGTTTTTT
CDR3aa: CASSPHLAGGRNTGELFF

abundance: -
j_gene: TRBJ2-1
d_gene: TRBD1
v_gene: TRBV27
CDR3nt: TGTGCCAGCATTAGACAGGGGAGCTCCTACAATGAGCAGTTCTTC
CDR3aa: CASIRQGSSYNEQFF

abundance: few
j_gene: TRBJ1-2
d_gene: -
v_gene: TRBV5-6
CDR3nt: TGTGCCAGCACCGCTTTACTCGGGGATTCCTATGGCTACACCTTC
CDR3aa: CASTALLGDSYGYTF

abundance: -
j_gene: TRBJ2-5
d_gene: -
v_gene: TRBV2
CDR3nt: TGTGCCAGCAGTGAAGGACGGAAGTACTTC
CDR3aa: CASSEGRKYF

abundance: once
j_gene: TRBJ1-6
d_gene: -
v_gene: TRBV19
CDR3nt: TGTGCCAGTAGTCAACAGGGTACGGATCCCCTCCACTTT
CDR3aa: CASSQQGTDPLHF

abundance: -
j_gene: TRBJ2-3
d_gene: -
v_gene: TRBV5-6
CDR3nt: TGTGCCAGCAGCACCTCCCCGGTAGCGGACACAGATACGCAGTATTTT
CDR3aa: CASSTSPVADTDTQYF

abundance: once
j_gene: TRBJ2-1
d_gene: -
v_gene: TRBV4-2
CDR3nt: TGTGCCAGCAGCCAAGATCGTGGGTATGAGCAGTTCTTC
CDR3aa: CASSQDRGYEQFF

abundance: -
j_gene: TRBJ1-2
d_gene: TRBD1
v_gene: TRBV7-3
CDR3nt: TGTGCCAGCAGCTTGGAGGGGGCGAGCTATGGCTACACCTTC
CDR3aa: CASSLEGASYGYTF

abundance: few
j_gene: TRBJ2-3
d_gene: -
v_gene: TRBV4-1
CDR3nt: TGCGCCAGCAGCCAAGGAAGTTTCGCCAGGGCAGGAGTGGGAGATACGCAGTATTTT
CDR3aa: CASSQGSFARAGVGDTQYF

abundance: few
j_gene: TRBJ2-7
d_gene: -
v_gene: TRBV4-1
CDR3nt: TGCGCCAGCAGCCAAGGGCAGACCTACGAGCAGTACTTC
CDR3aa: CASSQGQTYEQYF

abundance: -
j_gene: TRBJ2-2
d_gene: TRBD2
v_gene: TRBV11-2
CDR3nt: TGTGCCAGCAGCTCCGGGACTAGGGCCGGGGAGCTGTTTTTT
CDR3aa: CASSSGTRAGELFF

abundance: -
j_gene: TRBJ1-5
d_gene: -
v_gene: TRBV28
CDR3nt: TGTGCCAGCAGTTTCGAGAGGAATCAGCCCCAGCATTTT
CDR3aa: CASSFERNQPQHF

abundance: once
j_gene: TRBJ1-1
d_gene: -
v_gene: TRBV5-5
CDR3nt: TGTGCCAGCAGCTTGGAGGGAAGAACTGAAGCTTTCTTT
CDR3aa: CASSLEGRTEAFF

abundance: -
j_gene: TRBJ1-1
d_gene: -
v_gene: TRBV10-3
CDR3nt: TGTGCCATCAGAGGGACGGTGAACACTGAAGCTTTCTTT
CDR3aa: CAIRGTVNTEAFF

abundance: -
j_gene: TRBJ1-1
d_gene: -
v_gene: TRBV7-9
CDR3nt: TGTGCCAGCAGCTTAGGAAAGGGCACTGAAGCTTTCTTT
CDR3aa: CASSLGKGTEAFF

abundance: -
j_gene: TRBJ2-5
d_gene: -
v_gene: TRBV5-1
CDR3nt: TGCGCCAGCAGCTTAGGAGGGCCCGGTCAAGAGACCCAGTACTTC
CDR3aa: CASSLGGPGQETQYF

abundance: -
j_gene: TRBJ1-3
d_gene: -
v_gene: TRBV9
CDR3nt: TGTGCCAGCAGCGTAGGGACTGGAGGAAACACCATATATTTT
CDR3aa: CASSVGTGGNTIYF

abundance: -
j_gene: TRBJ2-1
d_gene: TRBD1
v_gene: TRBV7-2
CDR3nt: TGTGCCAGCAGCTTTCGGACAGGGGCGAATGAGCAGTTCTTC
CDR3aa: CASSFRTGANEQFF

abundance: -
j_gene: TRBJ2-7
d_gene: TRBD1
v_gene: TRBV2
CDR3nt: TGTGCCAGCAGTGAACCGGGACAGGGGGCAGCTCACGAGCAGTACTTC
CDR3aa: CASSEPGQGAAHEQYF

abundance: -
j_gene: TRBJ2-1
d_gene: -
v_gene: TRBV6-1
CDR3nt: TGTGCCAGCAGTGAATTCGAGGGCTGGAGCTCCTACAATGAGCAGTTCTTC
CDR3aa: CASSEFEGWSSYNEQFF

abundance: few
j_gene: TRBJ2-1
d_gene: -
v_gene: TRBV7-6
CDR3nt: TGTGCCAGCAGCTCCGGACCGGGATACAATGAGCAGTTCTTC
CDR3aa: CASSSGPGYNEQFF

abundance: once
j_gene: TRBJ1-1
d_gene: -
v_gene: TRBV6-5
CDR3nt: TGTGCCAGCAGTTACGAAAGGAACACTGAAGCTTTCTTT
CDR3aa: CASSYERNTEAFF

abundance: -
j_gene: TRBJ2-3
d_gene: TRBD2
v_gene: TRBV15
CDR3nt: TGTGCCACCAGCAGAGATCTCGGCGGGAGGGACCATACGCAGTATTTT
CDR3aa: CATSRDLGGRDHTQYF

abundance: -
j_gene: TRBJ2-3
d_gene: TRBD2
v_gene: TRBV5-1
CDR3nt: TGCGCCAGCAGCCTTAGCGGGATAGACACAGATACGCAGTATTTT
CDR3aa: CASSLSGIDTDTQYF

abundance: few
j_gene: TRBJ2-4
d_gene: -
v_gene: TRBV4-1
CDR3nt: TGCGCCAGCAGCCAGAGGGGGGGGCCCCAAGCCAAAAACATTCAGTACTTC
CDR3aa: CASSQRGGPQAKNIQYF

abundance: -
j_gene: TRBJ1-2
d_gene: -
v_gene: TRBV28
CDR3nt: TGTGCCAGCATTCTGGCCCAGGGACGGCACTATGGCTACACCTTC
CDR3aa: CASILAQGRHYGYTF

abundance: -
j_gene: TRBJ1-5
d_gene: TRBD1
v_gene: TRBV30
CDR3nt: TGTGCCTGGAGTCCAATCCAGGGGGGAAATCAGCCCCAGCATTTT
CDR3aa: CAWSPIQGGNQPQHF

abundance: -
j_gene: TRBJ2-2
d_gene: TRBD2
v_gene: TRBV4-1
CDR3nt: TGCGCCAGCAGCCAACCACCGGGGGGGCGGGTGATCGGGGAGCTGTTTTTT
CDR3aa: CASSQPPGGRVIGELFF

abundance: once
j_gene: TRBJ2-6
d_gene: -
v_gene: TRBV15
CDR3nt: TGTGCCACCAGCGACCTCAGAAGCTCTGGGGCCAACGTCCTGACTTTC
CDR3aa: CATSDLRSSGANVLTF

abundance: -
j_gene: TRBJ2-1
d_gene: -
v_gene: TRBV7-9
CDR3nt: TGTGCCAGCAGCCTATCCGGGAAGGCCCTACAGCAGTTCTTC
CDR3aa: CASSLSGKALQQFF

abundance: -
j_gene: TRBJ1-5
d_gene: TRBD1
v_gene: TRBV30
CDR3nt: TGTGCCCCCCTCTCGACAGGGAGCAATCAGCCCCAGCATTTT
CDR3aa: CAPLSTGSNQPQHF

abundance: -
j_gene: TRBJ1-1
d_gene: -
v_gene: TRBV27
CDR3nt: TGTGCCAGCAGCTACGGGGACACTGAAGCTTTCTTT
CDR3aa: CASSYGDTEAFF

abundance: -
j_gene: TRBJ1-4
d_gene: -
v_gene: TRBV18
CDR3nt: TGTGCCAGCTCACCAAGGGTCGTACTGGGTGAAAAACTGTTTTTT
CDR3aa: CASSPRVVLGEKLFF

abundance: -
j_gene: TRBJ2-5
d_gene: TRBD2
v_gene: TRBV6-1
CDR3nt: TGTGCCAGCAGATACAATAGCGGGGGTAGGGAGACCCAGTACTTC
CDR3aa: CASRYNSGGRETQYF

abundance: once
j_gene: TRBJ2-7
d_gene: -
v_gene: TRBV5-1
CDR3nt: TGCGCCAGCAGCTTAGAGACTTCGACCTACGAGCAGTACTTC
CDR3aa: CASSLETSTYEQYF

abundance: -
j_gene: TRBJ2-5
d_gene: -
v_gene: TRBV25-1
CDR3nt: TGTGCCAGCAGTGAATTGGGTAGACAGCTCGACGAGACCCAGTACTTC
CDR3aa: CASSELGRQLDETQYF

abundance: -
j_gene: TRBJ1-1
d_gene: -
v_gene: TRBV7-6
CDR3nt: TGTGCCAGCAGCCGAACAGTGAACACTGAAGCTTTCTTT
CDR3aa: CASSRTVNTEAFF

abundance: -
j_gene: TRBJ1-1
d_gene: TRBD1
v_gene: TRBV5-1
CDR3nt: TGCGCCAGCAGCTTGGGGGACAGGACCTTGAACACTGAAGCTTTCTTT
CDR3aa: CASSLGDRTLNTEAFF

abundance: -
j_gene: TRBJ2-7
d_gene: -
v_gene: TRBV6-5
CDR3nt: TGTGCCAGCAGTCCCTACGAGAGCTACGAGCAGTACTTC
CDR3aa: CASSPYESYEQYF

abundance: -
j_gene: TRBJ2-7
d_gene: TRBD2
v_gene: TRBV6-6
CDR3nt: TGTGCCAGCAGGGGCGGGGGAGGAACCTACGAGCAGTACTTC
CDR3aa: CASRGGGGTYEQYF

abundance: -
j_gene: TRBJ1-1
d_gene: -
v_gene: TRBV5-1
CDR3nt: TGCGCCAGCAGCTTCTGGGGTGGGGTACCTGAAGCTTTCTTT
CDR3aa: CASSFWGGVPEAFF

abundance: -
j_gene: TRBJ1-4
d_gene: -
v_gene: TRBV7-7
CDR3nt: TGTGCTAGCAGCTCGGGGGGGGCTGGTGAAAAACTGTTTTTT
CDR3aa: CASSSGGAGEKLFF

abundance: -
j_gene: TRBJ1-6
d_gene: -
v_gene: TRBV11-2
CDR3nt: TGTGCCAGCAGCTTTGACAGGAAGGCTAATTCACCCCTCCACTTT
CDR3aa: CASSFDRKANSPLHF

abundance: -
j_gene: TRBJ2-7
d_gene: -
v_gene: TRBV9
CDR3nt: TGTGCCAGCATCCAAGTAGACGGGGGGCCCAACGAGCAGTACTTC
CDR3aa: CASIQVDGGPNEQYF